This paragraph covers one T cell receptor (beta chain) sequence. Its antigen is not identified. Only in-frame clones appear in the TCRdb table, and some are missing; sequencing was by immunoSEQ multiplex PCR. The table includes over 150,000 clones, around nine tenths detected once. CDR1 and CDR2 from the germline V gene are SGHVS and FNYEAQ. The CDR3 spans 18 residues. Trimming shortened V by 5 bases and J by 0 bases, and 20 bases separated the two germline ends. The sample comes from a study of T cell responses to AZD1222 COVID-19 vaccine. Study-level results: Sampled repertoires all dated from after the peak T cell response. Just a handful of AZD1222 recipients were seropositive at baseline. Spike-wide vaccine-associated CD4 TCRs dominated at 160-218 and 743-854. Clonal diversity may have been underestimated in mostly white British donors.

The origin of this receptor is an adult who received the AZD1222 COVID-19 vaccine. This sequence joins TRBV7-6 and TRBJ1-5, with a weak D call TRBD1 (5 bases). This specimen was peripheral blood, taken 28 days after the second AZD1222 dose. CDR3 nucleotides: TGTGCCAGCAGCCCCTCGACACGTGGGGGACTTAGCAATCAGCCCCAGCATTTT. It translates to CASSPSTRGGLSNQPQHF.